One sample yielded the 10 T cell receptor beta chains listed below, sequenced in a study of T cell changes during pregnancy in multiple sclerosis. The table came from immunoSEQ multiplex PCR; TCRdb's copy has only in-frame clones and leaves some out. This sample has approximately 89,000 clones; approximately 94% occur once, and the top ten carry 2.5%. Sequencing used peripheral blood, obtained in the third trimester of pregnancy. The origin of the receptors is a female donor with multiple sclerosis, enrolled in a pregnancy study.

The V and J genes are TRBV19 and TRBJ1-2, with unresolved D. This CDR3 region has 16 residues. V lost 5 bases and J lost 6, with 22 bases in between. Germline loops: CDR1 LNHDA, CDR2 SQIVND (reference sequence). CDR3: CASSRLAVEGPNGYTF. CDR3 coding DNA: TGTGCCAGTAGTCGGTTGGCAGTGGAGGGTCCGAATGGCTACACCTTC.

This chain connects TRBV2 to TRBJ2-3; 12 nucleotides line up with TRBD2. Germline CDR1 and CDR2: SNHLY and FYNNEI. There are 15 residues in the CDR3. V shed 4 bases, J shed 5 bases, and the junction held 4 bases outside the gene matches. The CDR3 coding sequence is TGTGCCAGCAGTGTTCTAGCGGGGGGGAGAGATACGCAGTATTTT. It encodes CASSVLAGGRDTQYF. The entire variable domain, with the rest obtained from reference TRBV2 and TRBJ2-3, is as follows: EPEVTQTPSHQVTQMGQEVILRCVPISNHLYFYWYRQILGQKVEFLVSFYNNEISEKSEIFDDQFSVERPDGSNFTLKIRSTKLEDSAMYFCASSVLAGGRDTQYFGPGTRLTVL.

The rearrangement joins TRBV6-1 to TRBJ2-3; 12 bases agree with TRBD2. The CDR3 is 15 amino acids. V lost 6 bases and J lost 3; bases outside the gene matches: 4. Germline-derived CDR1 and CDR2 are MNHNS and SASEGT. CDR3: CASRRTSGDTDTQYF. The CDR3 nucleotides read TGTGCCAGCAGACGGACTAGCGGGGATACAGATACGCAGTATTTT.

J is TRBJ1-3 and V is TRBV1. TRBV1 is an annotated pseudogene. The length of the CDR3 is 18 residues. The CDR3 sequence: CTSRLQWTGGAPGNTIYF. For the CDR3, the DNA is TGCACCAGCAGGCTACAGTGGACGGGGGGCGCACCTGGAAACACCATATATTTT.

V and J are TRBV11-2 and TRBJ1-6; 7 bases map to TRBD1. Trimming removed 4 bases from V and 10 bases from J; junction bases left unmatched: 7. The CDR3 loop spans 14 amino acids. CDR1 and CDR2 (germline): SGHAT, FQNNGV. In nucleotides, the CDR3 is TGTGCCAGCAGCTCCCACAGGGGAAACTCACCCCTCCACTTT. Translation: CASSSHRGNSPLHF.

The V and J genes are TRBV19 and TRBJ1-5; 11 bases agree with TRBD1. Germline V gene sequence: CDR1 LNHDA, CDR2 SQIVND (reference sequence). The CDR3 totals 17 residues. Unmatched junction bases numbered 8, after V lost 5 bases and J lost 2 bases. The CDR3, as DNA: TGTGCCAGTAGTCCGGACAGGGGGCGCAGAGGCAATCAGCCCCAGCATTTT. Translation: CASSPDRGRRGNQPQHF.

The sample holds a few counts of this clone. The chain couples TRBV13 to TRBJ1-6, with unresolved D. V lost 0 bases and J lost 18, with 9 bases in between. The CDR3 consists of 11 residues. The germline CDR1 and CDR2 sequences are PRHDT and FYEKMQ (reference sequence). CDR3 region: CASSLGGRSHF. The CDR3 DNA reads TGTGCCAGCAGCTTAGGGGGCCGGTCCCACTTT. Together with reference TRBV13 and TRBJ1-6, the CDR3 gives the full variable domain: AAGVIQSPRHLIKEKRETATLKCYPIPRHDTVYWYQQGPGQDPQFLISFYEKMQSDKGSIPDRFSAQQFSDYHSELNMSSLELGDSALYFCASSLGGRSHFGNGTRLTVT.

V gene TRBV4-1 combines with J gene TRBJ2-1; no reliable D call. V dropped 0 bases and J dropped 12 bases, with 6 bases sitting between them. The V gene's germline CDR1 is MGHRA and CDR2 YSYEKL. The CDR3 sequence is 11 residues long. The CDR3 DNA reads TGCGCCAGCAGCCAAGATAGCAGGCAGTTCTTC. It encodes CASSQDSRQFF.

The CDR3 DNA follows: TGTGCCAGCAGCCAGACAGGATCTGGAAACACCATATATTTT. The encoded protein is CASSQTGSGNTIYF. The V gene is TRBV14, the J gene TRBJ1-3, with a possible D match to TRBD1 (6 bases). The CDR3 is 14 amino acids. CDR1 SGHDN and CDR2 FVKESK come from the germline V gene. Trimming left V 3 bases short and J 1 base short, with 7 bases between.

The V call is TRBV29-1, the J call TRBJ2-7; D remains unclear. V was pared by 8 bases and J by 3 bases, with 17 bases between. CDR1 and CDR2 (germline): SQVTM, ANQGSEA. The CDR3 is made up of 13 amino acids. CDR3 DNA sequence: TGCAGCTTTCCTCTCGTTGGCATCTACGAGCAGTACTTC. The encoded protein is CSFPLVGIYEQYF.